The rows below give T cell receptor beta chains drawn from one sample of a study of graft-versus-host responses after intestinal transplantation. Their antigen targets remain unknown. TCRdb keeps only in-frame clones here, not all; method: immunoSEQ multiplex PCR. The table lists some 41,000 clones, about 95% of them singletons. The sequenced sample was unstimulated CD8+ T cells sorted from spleen or lymph node cells, obtained before transplant. The origin of the receptors is a human donor who was the organ donor for an intestinal transplant. Both conserved end residues are part of each CDR3. D genes are given only for firm matches. Expanded clones get a size class; other rows say once, few or many, or leave the size out.

d_call	clone_size	j_call	v_call	cdr3_aa	cdr3_nt
TRBD2	NA	TRBJ2-1	TRBV19	CASSITLAGGLSYNEQFF	TGTGCCAGTAGTATCACACTAGCGGGGGGCCTCTCCTACAATGAGCAGTTCTTC
TRBD2	NA	TRBJ2-7	TRBV6-5	CASSLGLADTYEQYF	TGTGCCAGCAGTTTGGGACTAGCGGATACCTACGAGCAGTACTTC
TRBD1	NA	TRBJ1-2	TRBV4-1	CASSQVDRGGYGYTF	TGCGCCAGCAGCCAAGTGGACAGGGGTGGCTATGGCTACACCTTC
NA	NA	TRBJ1-5	TRBV6-6	CASSYRGRRQPQHF	TGTGCCAGCAGTTACCGGGGGAGAAGACAGCCCCAGCATTTT
TRBD2	NA	TRBJ2-1	TRBV2	CASSETGLAGGPNNEQFF	TGTGCCAGCAGTGAAACGGGATTAGCGGGGGGCCCCAACAATGAGCAGTTCTTC
NA	NA	TRBJ2-1	TRBV5-4	CASSSLMGEQFF	TGTGCCAGCAGCTCACTGATGGGTGAGCAGTTCTTC
NA	NA	TRBJ2-1	TRBV7-8	CAGGGEQFF	TGTGCCGGGGGCGGTGAGCAGTTCTTC
NA	NA	TRBJ2-3	TRBV5-4	CASSFLPTPPSTDTQYF	TGTGCCAGCAGCTTTCTCCCAACCCCCCCCAGCACAGATACGCAGTATTTT
TRBD1	NA	TRBJ2-7	TRBV19	CASSITGGAYEQYF	TGTGCCAGTAGTATTACAGGGGGAGCCTACGAGCAGTACTTC
TRBD2	NA	TRBJ2-3	TRBV9	CASSVSGGSTDTQYF	TGTGCCAGCAGCGTGAGCGGGGGCAGCACAGATACGCAGTATTTT
NA	NA	TRBJ2-7	TRBV19	CASSQGYEQYF	TGTGCCAGTAGTCAGGGTTACGAGCAGTACTTC
NA	NA	TRBJ2-5	TRBV5-6	CASSLAAGETQYF	TGTGCCAGCAGCTTGGCGGCGGGAGAGACCCAGTACTTC
TRBD2	NA	TRBJ2-2	TRBV27	CASSLEASGSAGELFF	TGTGCCAGCAGTTTAGAGGCTAGCGGGTCAGCCGGGGAGCTGTTTTTT
NA	NA	TRBJ1-3	TRBV6-6	CASSYQDSPGNTIYF	TGTGCCAGCAGTTACCAGGACAGTCCCGGGAACACCATATATTTT
TRBD2	NA	TRBJ2-3	TRBV5-1	CASSLGSSGSTDTQYF	TGCGCCAGCAGCTTGGGGTCTAGCGGGTCCACAGATACGCAGTATTTT
TRBD1	once	TRBJ2-7	TRBV19	CASSIGTESYEQYF	TGTGCCAGTAGTATCGGGACAGAGTCCTACGAGCAGTACTTC
TRBD1	NA	TRBJ2-2	TRBV7-9	CASSRIDRGPNTGELFF	TGTGCCAGCAGCCGCATAGACAGGGGACCCAACACCGGGGAGCTGTTTTTT
NA	NA	TRBJ1-1	TRBV11-2	CASSPLTRGPLNTEAFF	TGTGCCAGCAGCCCCCTCACCAGGGGCCCCTTGAACACTGAAGCTTTCTTT
NA	once	TRBJ1-2	TRBV5-8	CASSLQPQGLYGYTF	TGTGCCAGCAGCTTGCAGCCGCAGGGGCTATATGGCTACACCTTC
NA	NA	TRBJ2-1	TRBV7-9	CASSPPGGANYNEQFF	TGTGCCAGCAGCCCCCCTGGAGGAGCCAACTACAATGAGCAGTTCTTC
NA	NA	TRBJ2-7	TRBV18	CASSPLTTEYYEQYF	TGTGCCAGCTCACCTTTGACGACAGAATACTACGAGCAGTACTTC
TRBD2	NA	TRBJ2-1	TRBV12-5	CASGLLTTFGLAGGQQQFF	TGTGCTAGTGGTTTGTTGACAACCTTCGGACTAGCGGGGGGGCAACAGCAGTTCTTC
TRBD1	once	TRBJ2-7	TRBV7-2	CASSRQGAWEQYF	TGTGCCAGCAGCCGACAGGGGGCCTGGGAGCAGTACTTC
NA	NA	TRBJ2-2	TRBV7-6	CASSLTGFDTGELFF	TGTGCCAGCAGTCTCACAGGGTTCGACACCGGGGAGCTGTTTTTT
TRBD1	NA	TRBJ1-6	TRBV4-1	CASSQDGRTGGNSPLHF	TGCGCCAGCAGCCAAGATGGCCGGACAGGGGGCAATTCACCCCTCCACTTT
NA	NA	TRBJ2-3	TRBV9	CASSGSSPMRDTQYF	TGTGCCAGCAGCGGATCTAGCCCCATGAGGGATACGCAGTATTTT
NA	NA	TRBJ2-1	TRBV6-1	CASSVQEYNEQFF	TGTGCCAGCAGTGTCCAGGAATACAATGAGCAGTTCTTC
NA	NA	TRBJ2-7	TRBV19	CASSIGHENYEQYF	TGTGCCAGTAGTATCGGGCACGAGAATTACGAGCAGTACTTC
NA	NA	TRBJ1-4	TRBV6-4	CASSEVREGTNEKLFF	TGTGCCAGCAGTGAAGTCAGGGAAGGAACTAATGAAAAACTGTTTTTT
TRBD2	NA	TRBJ2-3	TRBV13	CASSLAGGGRDTQYF	TGTGCCAGCAGCTTAGCAGGCGGGGGGCGGGATACGCAGTATTTT
TRBD2	NA	TRBJ2-1	TRBV7-2	CASSLTTSAGEQFF	TGTGCCAGCAGCTTGACGACCTCAGCGGGGGAGCAGTTCTTC
TRBD2	NA	TRBJ2-1	TRBV6-4	CASSAGGHNEQFF	TGTGCCAGCAGTGCGGGGGGGCACAATGAGCAGTTCTTC
TRBD2	NA	TRBJ2-4	TRBV27	CASSLMASGGNIQYF	TGTGCCAGCAGTTTAATGGCTAGCGGGGGAAACATTCAGTACTTC
NA	NA	TRBJ1-6	TRBV5-1	CASSLGPTVSSYNSPLHF	TGCGCCAGCAGCTTGGGACCGACAGTAAGCTCCTATAATTCACCCCTCCACTTT
TRBD1	NA	TRBJ2-1	TRBV27	CASKTGMGNEQFF	TGTGCCAGCAAGACAGGGATGGGCAATGAGCAGTTCTTC
NA	NA	TRBJ2-7	TRBV11-2	CASSPGSGGYEQYF	TGTGCCAGCAGCCCAGGGTCCGGGGGCTACGAGCAGTACTTC
NA	NA	TRBJ1-2	TRBV5-8	CASSLRGDGLGYTF	TGTGCCAGCAGCCTTCGAGGGGACGGACTGGGCTACACCTTC
TRBD2	NA	TRBJ2-1	TRBV7-6	CASSPGLANNEQFF	TGTGCCAGCAGCCCGGGACTAGCGAACAATGAGCAGTTCTTC
NA	NA	TRBJ1-2	TRBV30	CAWSADGDYGYTF	TGTGCCTGGAGTGCCGACGGGGACTATGGCTACACCTTC
TRBD1	NA	TRBJ2-7	TRBV2	CATGQGDYEQYF	TGTGCCACAGGACAGGGCGACTACGAGCAGTACTTC
NA	NA	TRBJ2-7	TRBV7-2	CASSIGVGYEQYF	TGTGCCAGCAGCATCGGGGTGGGCTACGAGCAGTACTTC